This T cell receptor beta chain was captured in a study of CD4 T cells in relation to SARS-CoV-2 and coronaviruses. Turning to this clone: What it binds is not known.

CD4+ T cells from unexposed donors were obtained before the COVID-19 pandemic (2011-2018). After around nine days of culture, CD4+ T cells were isolated. Per the germline V gene, CDR1 is LGHDT and CDR2 is YNNKEL (reference sequence). The CDR3 spans 12 residues. The germline V and J ends were trimmed by 7 bases and 4 bases, with 11 bases remaining between them. The assay was immunoSEQ multiplex PCR, and TCRdb's table has in-frame clones only and misses some. The sample contains tens of thousands of clones, 75% to 80% of which appear only once. V and J are TRBV3-1 (or the pseudogene TRBV3-2) and TRBJ2-7, with D uncertain. Material: CD4+ T cells from PBMCs, cultured in vitro. The source is a human donor in good health. For the CDR3, the DNA is TGTGCCAGCACCAACGCTGGTTACGAGCAGTACTTC. Translated, it gives CASTNAGYEQYF.